This T cell receptor beta chain stems from a study of blood T cells in healthy people across ages. Study in general: With template switching, about one barcoded beta molecule was captured per two T cells. Notes on the study in general: Investigators viewed diversity estimates from one million T cells as underestimates, the study reported. More naive CD4+ cells and higher diversity marked long-lived donors relative to aged donors. Roughly linear age-related decline in beta diversity appeared, significant by age 40.

Trimming removed 3 bases from V and 4 bases from J; junction bases left unmatched: 6. There are 16 residues in the CDR3. CDR1 is SGDLS and CDR2 is YYNGEE in the germline V gene. The authors ran a second PCR of roughly 6 to 12 cycles using a sample-barcoded 5' primer and a J-beta primer mix. Each CDR3 protein gets one entry after TCRdb re-called the 5' RACE reads with MiXCR. Here the sample spans some 730,000 distinct CDR3 sequences, 22% being singletons. With respect to this clonotype: The antigen is unknown.

V usage is TRBV9 and J usage is TRBJ2-1; 11 bases agree with TRBD2. The sequence was collected from a man in his 70s in good health. Sequenced material: blood. The DNA of the CDR3 is TGTGCCAGCAGCGGGCAACTAGCGGGGGCGTACAATGAGCAGTTCTTC. The encoded protein is CASSGQLAGAYNEQFF.